The 6 T cell receptor beta chains below were found in one sample sequenced in a study of T cells in Graves' hyperthyroidism and ophthalmopathy. What was amplified from RNA transcripts were TCR beta CDR3 regions. A first-round RT-PCR of the TCR CDR3 used the HTBI primer set. TCRdb re-called the multiplex PCR reads through MiXCR, storing one row per CDR3 protein. The sample includes hundreds of thousands of distinct CDR3 sequences, roughly 17% seen only once; the top ten take roughly 18%. The sample taken for sequencing was blood. These receptors all stem from a woman aged 18-35 years with Graves' hyperthyroidism.

In its sample, this clonotype was seen a few times. The chain combines TRBV11-1 with TRBJ2-2, with 9 bases matching TRBD2. V lost 5 bases and J lost 6; bases outside the gene matches: 13. Per the germline V gene, CDR1 is SGHAT and CDR2 is FQDESV (reference sequence). The CDR3 has 17 amino acids. The chain's CDR3 is CASSPGPAGGLPGELFF. The CDR3 region has the DNA TGTGCCAGCAGCCCTGGACCAGCGGGGGGCCTGCCCGGGGAGCTGTTTTTT.

This chain joins TRBV12-5 and TRBJ2-7; 7 nucleotides align to TRBD1. There are 16 residues in the CDR3. Trimming took 2 bases from V and 2 from J; bases not matched to a gene: 9. CDR1 and CDR2 (germline): LGHNT, FRNRAP. The CDR3 loop reads CASGLSLGQRAYEQYF. In DNA form, the CDR3 reads TGTGCTAGTGGTTTGTCGCTGGGACAGCGAGCCTACGAGCAGTACTTC.

The sample holds many counts of this clonotype. This sequence joins TRBV7-9 and TRBJ1-4; D is perhaps TRBD1 (5 bases). Germline V gene sequence: CDR1 SEHNR, CDR2 FQNEAQ (reference sequence). This CDR3 spans 15 amino acids. The V end was cut by 5 bases, the J end by 6 bases, with 16 bases between. CDR3 amino acids: CASSPGAGRDEKLFF. The CDR3 bases are TGTGCCAGCAGCCCCGGGGCAGGACGAGATGAAAAACTGTTTTTT. The whole variable domain, remainder taken from reference TRBV7-9 and TRBJ1-4, is DTGVSQNPRHKITKRGQNVTFRCDPISEHNRLYWYRQTLGQGPEFLTYFQNEAQLEKSRLLSDRFSAERPKGSFSTLEIQRTEQGDSAMYLCASSPGAGRDEKLFFGSGTQLSVL.

In its sample, this clonotype was seen a few times. This rearrangement joins TRBV29-1 to TRBJ2-1; D gene unclear. CDR3 length: 12 amino acids. V was shortened by 5 bases and J by 1 base, with 6 bases between the two germline ends. The V gene's germline CDR1 is SQVTM and CDR2 ANQGSEA. This chain's CDR3 is CSVMRSYNEQFF. CDR3 DNA sequence: TGCAGCGTTATGCGGTCCTACAATGAGCAGTTCTTC.

The V and J genes are TRBV28 and TRBJ1-6; D is uncertain. Germline CDR1 reads MDHEN; CDR2 reads SYDVKM. CDR3 length: 13 residues. V was pared by 11 bases and J by 7 bases, with 15 bases between. The CDR3 sequence: CAHKSGWNSPLHF. DNA for the CDR3: TGTGCCCACAAATCGGGGTGGAATTCACCCCTCCACTTT.

This clonotype has more than one count but fewer than ten. The chain uses TRBV11-3 and TRBJ2-5, with D tentatively TRBD2 (5 bases). This CDR3 has 12 amino acids. Germline V gene lookup returns CDR1 SGHNT and CDR2 YENEEA. Between the trimmed V and J ends, which lost 4 bases and 3 bases, there was a span of 6 bases. The CDR3 DNA follows: TGTGCCAGCAGCTGGAGGAAAGAGACCCAGTACTTC. Translating gives CASSWRKETQYF. The complete variable domain, with remaining parts taken from reference TRBV11-3 and TRBJ2-5, reads EAGVVQSPRYKIIEKKQPVAFWCNPISGHNTLYWYLQNLGQGPELLIRYENEEAVDDSQLPKDRFSAERLKGVDSTLKIQPAELGDSAVYLCASSWRKETQYFGPGTRLLVL.